This T cell receptor (beta chain) appears in the sequencing data of a study of T cells in localized non-small cell lung cancer. Method: immunoSEQ multiplex PCR; TCRdb's copy keeps in-frame clones and lacks some. The data hold about 52,000 clones, with around three quarters observed a single time. The germline V gene has CDR1 SQVTM and CDR2 ANQGSEA. V shed 6 bases and J shed 2 bases, with 17 bases lying between them. The CDR3 has 15 residues. By share, this clone ranks as medium-sized. V is TRBV29-1 and J is TRBJ1-5; no clear D gene. The sequenced sample was PBMCs, obtained before any cancer treatment. The origin of this receptor is a woman aged 35-75 years with stage II lung adenocarcinoma. Written as DNA, the CDR3 is TGCAGCGTCGCCGACGGCCTCTTGGGCAATCAGCCCCAGCATTTT. The encoded protein is CSVADGLLGNQPQHF.